A single sample gave rise to the 10 T cell receptor beta chains below, sequenced in a study of T cell responses to AZD1222 COVID-19 vaccine. Libraries were prepared by immunoSEQ multiplex PCR; TCRdb keeps only in-frame clonotypes and omits some of them. In the table there are about 140,000 clones, about 90% of which are singletons. Source: peripheral blood, taken on day 0 of AZD1222 vaccination. The origin of the receptors is an adult in good health.

This chain uses TRBV7-2 with TRBJ2-7; D possibly corresponds to TRBD1 (5 bases). In germline, CDR1 is SGHTA, CDR2 FQGNSA. The germline V and J ends were trimmed by 1 base and 7 bases, with 20 bases remaining between them. The CDR3 runs to 16 residues. CDR3 loop: CASSLGQVWGVGEQYF. CDR3 sequence (DNA): TGTGCCAGCAGCTTAGGGCAGGTGTGGGGCGTGGGGGAGCAGTACTTC.

CDR3 DNA: TGCAGCGTTGTGAGCAGACTGAACACTGAAGCTTTCTTT. It is translated as CSVVSRLNTEAFF. The rearrangement joins TRBV29-1 to TRBJ1-1; D is uncertain. The CDR3 is made up of 13 amino acids. Between the trimmed V and J ends, which lost 4 bases and 0 bases, there was a span of 9 bases. CDR1 is SQVTM, CDR2 ANQGSEA, per germline.

The chain combines TRBV7-2 with TRBJ1-6; possibly TRBD1 for D (6 bases). Per the germline V gene, CDR1 is SGHTA and CDR2 is FQGNSA. Trimming cost V 3 bases and J 4 bases, with 10 bases left between them. CDR3 length: 15 residues. DNA of the CDR3: TGTGCCAGCAGCTTGACAGGAGGTTATAATTCACCCCTCCACTTT. Amino acid sequence: CASSLTGGYNSPLHF.

The rearrangement joins TRBV5-6 to TRBJ1-1; weak D call: TRBD1 (5 bases). This CDR3 spans 14 amino acids. Trimming cost V 0 bases and J 6 bases, with 12 bases left between them. The germline V gene has CDR1 SGHDT and CDR2 YYEEEE. CDR3 sequence: CASSLVGGRSEAFF. The CDR3 coding sequence is TGTGCCAGCAGCTTGGTGGGGGGTAGGTCTGAAGCTTTCTTT.

CDR3 DNA sequence: TGTGCCAGCACTCCCACGTGGGACAGAGAATCTAAACCCCTCCACTTT. Amino acid sequence: CASTPTWDRESKPLHF. This chain connects TRBV27 to TRBJ1-6; 7 bases line up with TRBD1. Losses at the gene ends were 7 bases for V and 12 bases for J; bases not matched to a gene: 18. Germline V gene data show CDR1 as MNHEY and CDR2 as SMNVEV (reference sequence). This CDR3 has 16 amino acids.

The CDR3 protein is CSVGGVYEQYF. In DNA form, the CDR3 reads TGCAGCGTTGGGGGCGTCTACGAGCAGTACTTC. V is TRBV29-1 and J is TRBJ2-7; tentatively, D is TRBD1 (5 bases). From germline, CDR1 is SQVTM and CDR2 ANQGSEA. V dropped 4 bases and J dropped 3 bases, with 7 bases sitting between them. CDR3 size: 11 residues.

This clone was detected a few times. The chain employs TRBV20-1 and TRBJ2-7, with D possibly matching TRBD2 (5 bases). The CDR3 loop spans 12 amino acids. Germline CDR1 is DFQATT and CDR2 is SNEGSKA (reference sequence). Trimming cost V 3 bases and J 7 bases, with 13 bases left between them. CDR3 sequence (DNA): TGCAGTGCTAGTGGGGTTCCGGGGGAGCAGTACTTC. This translates into CSASGVPGEQYF.

The rearrangement joins TRBV5-1 to TRBJ2-7; 11 positions match TRBD2. Germline-derived CDR1 and CDR2 are SGHRS and YFSETQ. V lost 4 bases, J lost 0 bases, and 3 bases stayed unmatched. The CDR3 totals 15 residues. The CDR3 DNA sequence: TGCGCCAGCAGCGAAGGGACTAGCGGCTCCTACGAGCAGTACTTC. The encoded protein is CASSEGTSGSYEQYF.

V gene TRBV19 combines with J gene TRBJ1-6; TRBD1 matches at 8 bases. The CDR3 extends over 15 amino acids. Germline CDR1 LNHDA, CDR2 SQIVND (reference sequence). V dropped 5 bases and J dropped 8; count of bases not matched to a gene: 8. CDR3 loop: CASSLGDRNYSPLHF. The CDR3, as DNA: TGTGCCAGTAGTCTGGGGGACAGGAATTATTCACCCCTCCACTTT.

The chain links TRBV5-6 to TRBJ2-7; D not resolved. The germline V and J ends were trimmed by 5 bases and 9 bases, with 15 bases remaining between them. CDR3 length: 12 amino acids. The germline V gene has CDR1 SGHDT and CDR2 YYEEEE. CDR3 bases: TGTGCCAGCAGTTTTTCGACGGGTTTGCAGTACTTC. This sequence encodes CASSFSTGLQYF. The full variable domain, its missing parts supplied by reference TRBV5-6 and TRBJ2-7, is DAGVTQSPTHLIKTRGQQVTLRCSPKSGHDTVSWYQQALGQGPQFIFQYYEEEERQRGNFPDRFSGHQFPNYSSELNVNALLLGDSALYLCASSFSTGLQYFGPGTRLTVT.